These 3 T cell receptor beta chains were sequenced from one sample in a study of early T cells in non-severe SARS-CoV-2 infection. TCRdb reanalysed the 5' RACE reads using MiXCR and keeps one entry per CDR3 protein. The sample lists fewer than 120,000 distinct CDR3 sequences; 10% to 15% were seen once. Material: whole blood, obtained at baseline. The source of these receptors is an adult who was a healthcare worker with PCR-confirmed SARS-CoV-2 infection or an uninfected control (not recorded which).

The rearrangement links TRBV18 to TRBJ2-7; TRBD1 matches at 9 bases. Germline V gene data show CDR1 as KGHSH and CDR2 as LQKENI. The CDR3 is made up of 14 amino acids. Losses at the gene ends were 4 bases for V and 2 bases for J; bases not matched to a gene: 3. CDR3 in DNA: TGTGCCAGCTCACAAGGGACAGGGCCCTACGAGCAGTACTTC. The encoded protein is CASSQGTGPYEQYF.

The chain joins TRBV11-1 to TRBJ2-1, with D perhaps matching TRBD2 (6 bases). Germline-derived CDR1 and CDR2 are SGHAT and FQDESV (reference sequence). V lost 2 bases and J 4 bases, leaving 9 bases between the germline ends. CDR3 length: 14 residues. Here the CDR3 reads CASSLRAGYNEQFF. Here the CDR3 DNA reads TGTGCCAGCAGCTTACGGGCGGGGTACAATGAGCAGTTCTTC. The full variable domain, with the rest looked up from reference TRBV11-1 and TRBJ2-1, is EAEVAQSPRYKITEKSQAVAFWCDPISGHATLYWYRQILGQGPELLVQFQDESVVDDSQLPKDRFSAERLKGVDSTLKIQPAELGDSAMYLCASSLRAGYNEQFFGPGTRLTVL.

This clonotype was observed a handful of times. The gene calls are TRBV6-5 and TRBJ2-1, with 7 nucleotides matching TRBD1. The germline gives CDR1 MNHEY, CDR2 SVGAGI. The trim removed 6 bases at V and 16 bases at J, leaving 12 bases unmatched. This CDR3 is built from 12 residues. The CDR3 coding sequence is TGTGCCAGCAGCAGACCTAGACAGGGCCTATTCTTC. This gives the protein CASSRPRQGLFF.